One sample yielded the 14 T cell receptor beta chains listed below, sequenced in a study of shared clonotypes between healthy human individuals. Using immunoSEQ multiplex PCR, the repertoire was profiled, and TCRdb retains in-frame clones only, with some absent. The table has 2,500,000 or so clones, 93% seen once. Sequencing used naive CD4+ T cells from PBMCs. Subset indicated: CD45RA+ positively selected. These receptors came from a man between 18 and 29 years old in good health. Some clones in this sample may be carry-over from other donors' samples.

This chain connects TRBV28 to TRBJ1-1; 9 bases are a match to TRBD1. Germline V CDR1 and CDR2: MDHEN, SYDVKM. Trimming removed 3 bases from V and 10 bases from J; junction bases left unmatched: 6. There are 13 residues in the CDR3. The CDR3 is CASSLTGGGVAFF. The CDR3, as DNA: TGTGCCAGCAGTTTGACAGGGGGAGGGGTAGCTTTCTTT.

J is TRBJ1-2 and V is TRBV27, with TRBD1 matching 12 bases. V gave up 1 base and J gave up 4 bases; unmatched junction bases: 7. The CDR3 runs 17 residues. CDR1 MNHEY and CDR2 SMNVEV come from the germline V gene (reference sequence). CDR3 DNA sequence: TGTGCCAGCAGTTTATTGGGGACAGGGGGCGACGGCTATGGCTACACCTTC. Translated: CASSLLGTGGDGYGYTF.

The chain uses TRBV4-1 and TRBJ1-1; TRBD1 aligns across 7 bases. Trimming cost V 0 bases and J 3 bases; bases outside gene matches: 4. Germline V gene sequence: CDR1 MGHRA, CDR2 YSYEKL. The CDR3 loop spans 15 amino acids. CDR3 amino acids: CASSQDEGADTEAFF. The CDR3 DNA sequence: TGCGCCAGCAGCCAAGACGAGGGGGCGGACACTGAAGCTTTCTTT.

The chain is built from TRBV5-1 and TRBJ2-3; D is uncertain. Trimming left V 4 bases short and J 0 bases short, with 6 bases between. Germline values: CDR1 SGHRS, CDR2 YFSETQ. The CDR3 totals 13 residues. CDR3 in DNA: TGCGCCAGCAGCCATGACAGCACAGATACGCAGTATTTT. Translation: CASSHDSTDTQYF. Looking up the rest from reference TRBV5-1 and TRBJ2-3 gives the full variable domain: KAGVTQTPRYLIKTRGQQVTLSCSPISGHRSVSWYQQTPGQGLQFLFEYFSETQRNKGNFPGRFSGRQFSNSRSEMNVSTLELGDSALYLCASSHDSTDTQYFGPGTRLTVL.

The CDR3 region has the DNA TGTGCCAGCAGCTTCGAGCGATATAAGGCCCAGTACTTC. This sequence encodes CASSFERYKAQYF. The rearrangement joins TRBV11-2 to TRBJ2-5; no clear D. The CDR3 is 13 residues long. The V gene lost 3 bases and the J gene lost 9 bases, with 14 bases spanning the gap. Per the germline V gene, CDR1 is SGHAT and CDR2 is FQNNGV.

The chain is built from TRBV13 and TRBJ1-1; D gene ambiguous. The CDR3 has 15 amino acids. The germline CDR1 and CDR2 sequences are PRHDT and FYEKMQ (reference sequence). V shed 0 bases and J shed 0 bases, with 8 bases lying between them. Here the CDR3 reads CASSLGRGLNTEAFF. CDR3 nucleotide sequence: TGTGCCAGCAGCTTAGGAAGAGGCCTGAACACTGAAGCTTTCTTT.

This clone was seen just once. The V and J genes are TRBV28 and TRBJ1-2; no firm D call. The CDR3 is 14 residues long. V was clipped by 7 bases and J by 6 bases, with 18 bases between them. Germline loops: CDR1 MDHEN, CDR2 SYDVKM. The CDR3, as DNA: TGTGCCAGCATCGTAGACTCCTCTCCCCATGGCTACACCTTC. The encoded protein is CASIVDSSPHGYTF.

CDR3: CASSQPSGLGRETQYF. The DNA of the CDR3 is TGCGCCAGCAGCCAACCCAGTGGGCTGGGCCGGGAGACCCAGTACTTC. The chain links TRBV4-1 to TRBJ2-5; D ambiguous. The CDR3 contains 16 residues. CDR1 and CDR2 (germline): MGHRA, YSYEKL. Trimming shortened V by 2 bases and J by 5 bases, and 18 bases separated the two germline ends.

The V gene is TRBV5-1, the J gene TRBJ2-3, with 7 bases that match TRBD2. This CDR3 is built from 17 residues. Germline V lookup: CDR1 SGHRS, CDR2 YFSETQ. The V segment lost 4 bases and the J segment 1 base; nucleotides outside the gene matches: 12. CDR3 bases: TGCGCCAGCAGCCCCGAGCCTAGCGGAGTCCGCACAGATACGCAGTATTTT. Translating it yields CASSPEPSGVRTDTQYF.

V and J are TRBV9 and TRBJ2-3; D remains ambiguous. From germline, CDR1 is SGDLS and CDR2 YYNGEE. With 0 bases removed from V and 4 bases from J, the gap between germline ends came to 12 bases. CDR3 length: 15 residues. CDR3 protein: CASSVGTRTSDTQYF. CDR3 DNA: TGTGCCAGCAGCGTAGGGACCCGCACGTCAGATACGCAGTATTTT.

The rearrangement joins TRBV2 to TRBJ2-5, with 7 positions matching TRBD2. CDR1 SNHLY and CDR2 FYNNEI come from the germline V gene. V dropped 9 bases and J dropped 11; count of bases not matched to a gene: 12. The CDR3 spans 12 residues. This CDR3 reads CASRYGGEEQYF. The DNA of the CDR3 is TGTGCCAGTCGATATGGGGGGGAGGAGCAGTACTTC.

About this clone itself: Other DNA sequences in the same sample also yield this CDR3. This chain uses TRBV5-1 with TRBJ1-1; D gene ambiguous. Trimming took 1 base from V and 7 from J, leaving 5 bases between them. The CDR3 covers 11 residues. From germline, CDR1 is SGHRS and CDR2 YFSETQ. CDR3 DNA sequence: TGCGCCAGCAGCTTGAACGGTGAAGCTTTCTTT. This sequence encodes CASSLNGEAFF. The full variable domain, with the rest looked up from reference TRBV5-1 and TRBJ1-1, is KAGVTQTPRYLIKTRGQQVTLSCSPISGHRSVSWYQQTPGQGLQFLFEYFSETQRNKGNFPGRFSGRQFSNSRSEMNVSTLELGDSALYLCASSLNGEAFFGQGTRLTVV.

The CDR3 sequence: CASSLNVGTGTYNEQFF. DNA for the CDR3: TGCGCCAGCAGCTTGAATGTGGGGACAGGAACCTACAATGAGCAGTTCTTC. V is TRBV5-1 and J is TRBJ2-1; 8 bases map to TRBD1. J lost 2 bases, V lost 1 base, and 8 bases had no gene match. CDR3 length: 17 residues. From germline, CDR1 is SGHRS and CDR2 YFSETQ.

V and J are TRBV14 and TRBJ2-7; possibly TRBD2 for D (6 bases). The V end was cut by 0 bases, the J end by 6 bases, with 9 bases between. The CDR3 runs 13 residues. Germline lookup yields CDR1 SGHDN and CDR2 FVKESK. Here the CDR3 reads CASSQDGRAEQYF. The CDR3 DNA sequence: TGTGCCAGCAGCCAAGACGGGAGAGCCGAGCAGTACTTC.